This T cell receptor beta chain appears in the sequencing data of a study of blood T cells in healthy people across ages. On this clonotype: Its cognate antigen is unknown.

Then a second PCR, running about 6 to 12 cycles, was carried out with a sample-barcoded 5' primer and a J-beta primer mix. Per sample, CDR3-containing paired-end reads numbered at least 2.5 million. TCRdb independently ran MiXCR on the 5' RACE reads; one entry per CDR3 protein. The sample includes about 900,000 distinct CDR3 sequences, about 48% of them seen just once. The study, taken as a whole, reports: Estimates of diversity drawn from one million T cells were considered underestimates. TCR beta diversity tracked closely with naive T cell percentage.

Isolation of PBMCs gave at least 6 million cells per sample. The CDR3 runs 13 residues. The V end lost 6 bases, the J end lost 9 bases, and 15 bases lay between the germline ends. Sequencing was carried out using blood. This clonotype originated in a man in his thirties or forties in good health. The rearrangement joins TRBV12-3 or TRBV12-4 to TRBJ2-1, with a tentative D call TRBD2 (6 bases). As DNA, the CDR3 is TGTGCCAGCAGCCACGGTGGGGGGTTTGAGCAGTTCTTC. Encoded protein: CASSHGGGFEQFF.